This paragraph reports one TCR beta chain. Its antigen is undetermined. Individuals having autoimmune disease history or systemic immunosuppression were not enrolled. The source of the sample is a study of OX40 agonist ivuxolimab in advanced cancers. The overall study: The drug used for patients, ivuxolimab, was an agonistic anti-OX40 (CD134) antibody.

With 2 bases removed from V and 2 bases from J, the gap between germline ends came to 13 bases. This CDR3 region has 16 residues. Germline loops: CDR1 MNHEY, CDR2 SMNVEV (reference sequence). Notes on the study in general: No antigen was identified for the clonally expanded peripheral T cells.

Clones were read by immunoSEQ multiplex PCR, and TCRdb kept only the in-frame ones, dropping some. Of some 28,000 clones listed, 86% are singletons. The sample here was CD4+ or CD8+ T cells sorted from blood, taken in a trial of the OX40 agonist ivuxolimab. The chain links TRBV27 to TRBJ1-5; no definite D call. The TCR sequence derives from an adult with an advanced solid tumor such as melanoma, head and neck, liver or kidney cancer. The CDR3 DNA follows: TGTGCCAGCAGTTTAATAGGAATGGACGGCAATCAGCCCCAGCATTTT. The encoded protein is CASSLIGMDGNQPQHF.